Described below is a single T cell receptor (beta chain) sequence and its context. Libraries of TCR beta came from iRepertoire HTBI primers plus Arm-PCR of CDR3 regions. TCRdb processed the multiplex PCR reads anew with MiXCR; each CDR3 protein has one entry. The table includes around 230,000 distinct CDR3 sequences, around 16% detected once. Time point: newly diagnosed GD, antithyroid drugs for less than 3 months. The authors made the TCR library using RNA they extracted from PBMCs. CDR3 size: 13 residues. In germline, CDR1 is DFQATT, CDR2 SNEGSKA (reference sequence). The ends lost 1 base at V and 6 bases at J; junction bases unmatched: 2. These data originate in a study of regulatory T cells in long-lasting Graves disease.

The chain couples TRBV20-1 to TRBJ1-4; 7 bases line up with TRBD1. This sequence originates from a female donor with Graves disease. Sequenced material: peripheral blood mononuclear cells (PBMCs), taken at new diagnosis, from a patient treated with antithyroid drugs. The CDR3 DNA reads TGCAGTGCTAGAGGAGACAGGGATGAAAAACTGTTTTTT. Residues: CSARGDRDEKLFF.